This TCR beta chain comes out of a study of vaccination and CD4 T cells after COVID-19. Study as a whole: Investigators took post-vaccine samples a median approximately 73 days after dose two, within a range of 14 to 241.

Regarding this clonotype: Its cognate antigen is unknown.

Oncomine TCR Beta short-read sequencing was applied to DNA from cultured CD4+ T cells. One entry per CDR3 protein results from TCRdb running MiXCR on the PCR reads. This repertoire shows approximately 8,100 distinct CDR3 sequences, 61% found once; its top ten account for approximately 17%. Described treatment: roughly 10-day PBMC culture with coronavirus spike peptide pools or control peptides (ViraFEST assay). Per germline, CDR1 MNHNS and CDR2 SASEGT. V lost 6 bases, J lost 7 bases, and 6 bases stayed unmatched. The CDR3 loop spans 13 amino acids. Study-level points and caveats: SARS-CoV-2-reactive clonotypes rose nonsignificantly, with the median going from about 20 to 38.

The J gene is TRBJ1-5, the V gene TRBV6-1, with TRBD1 identical over 7 bases. The receptor was derived from a human donor with COVID-19. Specimen: cultured CD4+ T cells from blood, collected after SARS-CoV-2 vaccination. As DNA, the CDR3 is TGTGCCAGCAGGAGCACAGGGGACCAGCCCCAGCATTTT. Its translation: CASRSTGDQPQHF.